The 15 T cell receptor beta chains below all came from one sample that was sequenced in a study of T-cell reconstitution after alpha-beta-depleted transplantation in children. TCRbeta library preparation incorporated unique molecular identifiers. TCRdb re-called the PCR reads through MiXCR, storing one row per CDR3 protein. The data show hundreds of thousands of distinct CDR3 sequences, about 17% seen once. Sequencing was performed on PBMCs from the stem cell graft donor, taken from the stem cell graft. The receptor set was obtained from a human donor who donated a stem cell graft to a child with acute lymphoblastic leukemia.

This clonotype was seen more than once but under ten times. V usage is TRBV10-3 and J usage is TRBJ2-7; D not certain. Trimming removed 2 bases from V and 3 bases from J, with 5 bases in between. This CDR3 has 12 residues. Germline V gives CDR1 ENHRY, CDR2 SYGVKD. CDR3 in amino acids: CAISEDIYEQYF. Written as DNA, the CDR3 is TGTGCCATCAGTGAGGACATCTACGAGCAGTACTTC.

This clonotype was counted a few times. The chain uses TRBV29-1 and TRBJ2-1; 11 bases line up with TRBD1. Trimming took 1 base from V and 2 from J; bases not matched to a gene: 1. This CDR3 region has 15 residues. From germline, CDR1 is SQVTM and CDR2 ANQGSEA. Written as DNA, the CDR3 is TGCAGCGTTGAAGGGACAGGGGGCGCCTACAATGAGCAGTTCTTC. This gives the protein CSVEGTGGAYNEQFF.

V and J are TRBV5-1 and TRBJ2-7, with 8 nucleotides matching TRBD2. CDR1 is SGHRS, CDR2 YFSETQ, per germline. CDR3 length: 17 residues. V trimming: 0 bases; J trimming: 4 bases; junction bases outside the gene matches: 12. DNA for the CDR3: TGCGCCAGCAGCTTGGAAAGTCCAGCGGGAGTGGCGTACGAGCAGTACTTC. Translation: CASSLESPAGVAYEQYF.

This clonotype showed up just a few times. This chain links TRBV25-1 with TRBJ1-1; no clear D gene. Germline CDR1 is MGHDK and CDR2 is SYGVNS. V lost 8 bases and J lost 8, with 21 bases in between. The CDR3 consists of 14 residues. The CDR3 sequence: CASSRMTSSQEAFF. The CDR3 DNA reads as TGTGCCAGCTCTAGAATGACATCTTCGCAAGAAGCTTTCTTT.

The chain recombines TRBV4-1 with TRBJ2-7; D is perhaps TRBD1 or TRBD2 (5 bases each). CDR1 and CDR2 (germline): MGHRA, YSYEKL. V lost 1 base and J lost 4, with 14 bases in between. CDR3 length: 15 residues. In DNA, the CDR3 is TGCGCCAGCAGCCAAGTCCCCGGCAGGGAGTACGAGCAGTACTTC. Amino acids: CASSQVPGREYEQYF.

The chain couples TRBV29-1 to TRBJ1-5; the D gene is possibly TRBD1 (6 bases). CDR1 and CDR2 (germline): SQVTM, ANQGSEA. Trimming stripped 0 bases from V and 7 bases from J, with 13 bases between. The CDR3 has 14 residues. The CDR3 region is CSVEEPGVGQPQHF. In DNA, the CDR3 is TGCAGCGTTGAAGAACCAGGGGTAGGACAGCCCCAGCATTTT.

The chain joins TRBV7-9 to TRBJ1-1; TRBD1 might be the D (6 bases). The CDR3 covers 16 residues. The germline gives CDR1 SEHNR, CDR2 FQNEAQ (reference sequence). Deletions cut 3 bases from V and 6 bases from J, with 20 bases between. In nucleotides, the CDR3 is TGTGCCAGCAGCTTCGCCGTGGGACATATCGACGCTGAAGCTTTCTTT. Amino acids: CASSFAVGHIDAEAFF.

At least ten counts were recorded for this clonotype. The CDR3 nucleotides are TGTGCCAGCAGCTTTATGGGCACAGATACGCAGTATTTT. It encodes CASSFMGTDTQYF. The V and J genes are TRBV12-3 or TRBV12-4 and TRBJ2-3; D unresolved. There are 13 residues in the CDR3. The V end was cut by 6 bases, the J end by 1 base, with 8 bases between.

In this sample, this clonotype turned up a few times. V is TRBV29-1 and J is TRBJ1-1, with 8 bases that match TRBD1. The V segment lost 6 bases and the J segment 10 bases; nucleotides outside the gene matches: 13. The CDR3 runs 13 residues. Germline V lookup: CDR1 SQVTM, CDR2 ANQGSEA. DNA for the CDR3: TGCAGCGTCGCAGGGACAGGAGCCCGTGGAGCTTTCTTT. This gives the protein CSVAGTGARGAFF.

This clonotype was counted ten times or more. V and J are TRBV5-1 and TRBJ2-1; D is unclear. CDR3 size: 14 residues. Germline values: CDR1 SGHRS, CDR2 YFSETQ. V gave up 5 bases and J gave up 4 bases, with 13 bases separating them. The DNA of the CDR3 is TGCGCCAGCAGGGAACCAGCACCGTACAATGAGCAGTTCTTC. Amino acid sequence: CASREPAPYNEQFF.

The chain couples TRBV25-1 to TRBJ2-7; D remains unclear. This CDR3 spans 16 amino acids. From germline, CDR1 is MGHDK and CDR2 SYGVNS. V dropped 5 bases and J dropped 3 bases, with 20 bases sitting between them. CDR3: CASSSPRGSAHYEQYF. The CDR3 region has the DNA TGTGCCAGCAGTTCGCCCCGAGGAAGCGCCCACTACGAGCAGTACTTC.

This clonotype has only a few counts. The chain recombines TRBV7-9 with TRBJ2-7, with a weak D call TRBD2 (6 bases). CDR1 is SEHNR and CDR2 is FQNEAQ in the germline V gene (reference sequence). This CDR3 is 14 amino acids long. The V gene lost 4 bases and the J gene lost 5 bases, with 15 bases spanning the gap. The CDR3 spells CASSSGLIYHEQYF. CDR3 bases: TGTGCCAGCAGCTCCGGACTAATCTACCACGAGCAGTACTTC.

There are a few counts of this clonotype. This chain joins TRBV5-1 and TRBJ2-1; 9 positions agree with TRBD2. Looked up from germline, CDR1 is SGHRS and CDR2 is YFSETQ. The CDR3 is made up of 15 amino acids. The junction had 3 bases not matched to a gene; V was cut back by 0 bases and J by 5 bases. The CDR3 bases are TGCGCCAGCAGCTTGGCTAGCGGGATGAACAATGAGCAGTTCTTC. Translated: CASSLASGMNNEQFF.

This clonotype was detected only once. This sequence joins TRBV15 and TRBJ2-6; D possibly corresponds to TRBD2 (5 bases). The germline V gene has CDR1 LNHNV and CDR2 YYDKDF (reference sequence). Trimming stripped 0 bases from V and 8 bases from J, with 11 bases between. The length of the CDR3 is 15 residues. This CDR3 is CATSRDLTGTNVLTF. The CDR3 region has the DNA TGTGCCACCAGCAGAGATCTAACCGGGACCAACGTCCTGACTTTC.

J is TRBJ1-1 and V is TRBV29-1; D possibly corresponds to TRBD1 (6 bases). Germline assignment: CDR1 SQVTM and CDR2 ANQGSEA. The CDR3 contains 14 residues. In DNA form, the CDR3 reads TGCGTCGTTGAATATCGGGGGGCGAGCACTGAAGCTTTCTTT. Translated, it gives CVVEYRGASTEAFF.